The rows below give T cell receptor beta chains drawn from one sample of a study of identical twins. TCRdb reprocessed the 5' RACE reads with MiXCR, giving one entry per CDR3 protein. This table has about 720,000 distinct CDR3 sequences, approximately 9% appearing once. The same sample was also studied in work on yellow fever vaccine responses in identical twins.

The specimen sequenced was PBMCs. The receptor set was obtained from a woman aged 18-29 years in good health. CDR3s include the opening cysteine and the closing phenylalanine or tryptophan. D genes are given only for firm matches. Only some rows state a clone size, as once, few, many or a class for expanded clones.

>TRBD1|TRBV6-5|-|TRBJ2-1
TGTGCCAGCAGTACTCGCACAGGGGGCGCCGAGAGTGAGCAGTTCTTC
CASSTRTGGAESEQFF
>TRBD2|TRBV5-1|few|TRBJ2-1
TGCGCCAGCAGCGAAACTAGCGGGAGGTTGGGTGAGCAGTTCTTC
CASSETSGRLGEQFF
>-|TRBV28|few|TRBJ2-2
TGTGCCAGCAGTTTACCCGGCGTAAGGAACACCGGGGAGCTGTTTTTT
CASSLPGVRNTGELFF
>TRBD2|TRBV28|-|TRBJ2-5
TGTGCCAGCATAATTCTAGCGGGCCCACTCACCCAAGAGACCCAGTACTTC
CASIILAGPLTQETQYF
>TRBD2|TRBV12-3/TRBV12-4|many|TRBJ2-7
TGTGCCAGCAGTCCCCGGACTAGCTACGAGCAGTACTTC
CASSPRTSYEQYF
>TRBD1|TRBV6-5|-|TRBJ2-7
TGTGCCAGCAGTTACTCGATGACATACAGGGGGTCCTACGAGCAGTACTTC
CASSYSMTYRGSYEQYF
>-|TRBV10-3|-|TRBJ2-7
TGTGCCATCAGGACCACACGAAGTGGAACCTACGAGCAGTACTTC
CAIRTTRSGTYEQYF
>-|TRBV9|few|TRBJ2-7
TGTGCCAGCAGCGTAGCAGGAGGGGGCCACGAGCAGTACTTC
CASSVAGGGHEQYF
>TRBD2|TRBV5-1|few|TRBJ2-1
TGCGCCAGCACGTCTAGCGGGAGGGCCTTTAATGAGCAGTTCTTC
CASTSSGRAFNEQFF
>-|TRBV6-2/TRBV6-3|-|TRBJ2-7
TGTGCCAGCAGTTGGTCCGGGGCCGAGCAGTACTTC
CASSWSGAEQYF
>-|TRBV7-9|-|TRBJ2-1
TGTGCCAGCAGCGGGCTCACGGGATCATTAGTCCATGAGCAGTTCTTC
CASSGLTGSLVHEQFF
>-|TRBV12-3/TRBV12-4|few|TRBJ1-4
TGTGCCAGCAGTTTCTTAAGTCCGACGTTTGGAGAAAAACTGTTTTTT
CASSFLSPTFGEKLFF
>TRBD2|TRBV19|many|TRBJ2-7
TGTGCCAGTAGTACCGGGACTAGCGGGGTCTACGAGCAGTACTTC
CASSTGTSGVYEQYF
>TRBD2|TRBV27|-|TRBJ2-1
TGTGCCAGCAGTTTCGGGAAGATACTAGCGAGGTACAATGAGCAGTTCTTC
CASSFGKILARYNEQFF
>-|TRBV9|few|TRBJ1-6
TGTGCCAGCAGCGTAGTGGGGGCACCCCTCCACTTT
CASSVVGAPLHF
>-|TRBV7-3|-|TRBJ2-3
TGTGCCAGCAGCTCCCCGGGGGAAGTGGATACGCAGTATTTT
CASSSPGEVDTQYF
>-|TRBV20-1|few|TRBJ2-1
TGCAGTGCTAGAGCGGTTAGCTCCTACAATGAGCAGTTCTTC
CSARAVSSYNEQFF